Sequencing of this T cell receptor beta chain was carried out in a study of Graves' ophthalmopathy and Graves' hyperthyroidism. RNA transcripts served as template for amplifying TCR beta CDR3 sequences. The library came from an HTBI-primed first-round RT-PCR and a second-round multiplex PCR. TCRdb reanalysed the multiplex PCR reads using MiXCR and keeps one entry per CDR3 protein. Found here are roughly 230,000 distinct CDR3 sequences, 20% to 25% of them singletons; the top ten hold approximately 40%. With respect to this clonotype: A much larger clonotype is one base distant, so this may be a read error.

Germline CDR1 reads SGHAT; CDR2 reads FQNNGV. V lost 4 bases, J lost 5 bases, and 20 bases lay in between. The CDR3 loop spans 16 amino acids. This TCR came from a woman between 45 and 60 years old with Graves' ophthalmopathy. What was sequenced was peripheral blood. The chain employs TRBV11-2 and TRBJ1-2; TRBD1 is a possible D gene (6 bases). Written as DNA, the CDR3 is TGTGCCAGCAGCTCAGACTCCGCGACAGGACGATATGGCTACACCTTC. Amino acid sequence: CASSSDSATGRYGYTF. The variable domain in full, with the rest retrieved from reference TRBV11-2 and TRBJ1-2, is EAGVAQSPRYKIIEKRQSVAFWCNPISGHATLYWYQQILGQGPKLLIQFQNNGVVDDSQLPKDRFSAERLKGVDSTLKIQPAKLEDSAVYLCASSSDSATGRYGYTFGSGTRLTVV.